The 28 T cell receptor beta chains listed next were all sequenced from one sample in a study of response to subunit inactivated influenza vaccine. In TCRdb, the RT-PCR reads were re-called with MiXCR into one record per CDR3 protein. The sample has 590,000 or so distinct CDR3 sequences, less than 15% seen once. The sequenced sample was PBMCs from blood, obtained about 14 days before vaccination. Receptors were obtained from a man aged 50-59 years who received an inactivated influenza vaccine.

This clonotype was seen a handful of times. The V gene is TRBV20-1, the J gene TRBJ2-1, with 9 bases aligning to TRBD1. Unmatched junction bases numbered 11, after V lost 6 bases and J lost 5 bases. This CDR3 region has 15 residues. Germline V CDR1 and CDR2: DFQATT, SNEGSKA (reference sequence). CDR3 coding DNA: TGCAGTGCCCTAATCCGGGACAGGGTTCACAATGAGCAGTTCTTC. This translates into CSALIRDRVHNEQFF.

V is TRBV10-3 and J is TRBJ2-2; D ambiguous. Germline CDR1 reads ENHRY; CDR2 reads SYGVKD. V was clipped by 7 bases and J by 2 bases, with 8 bases between them. This CDR3 contains 13 residues. The DNA of the CDR3 is TGTGCCATCAAATCCGTAAACACCGGGGAGCTGTTTTTT. Protein: CAIKSVNTGELFF.

V usage is TRBV5-1 and J usage is TRBJ2-5; possibly TRBD1 or TRBD2 for D (6 bases each). CDR3 size: 13 residues. V shed 5 bases and J shed 5 bases, with 13 bases lying between them. In germline, CDR1 is SGHRS, CDR2 YFSETQ. CDR3 loop: CASRRGVVETQYF. In nucleotides, the CDR3 is TGCGCCAGCAGGAGGGGGGTGGTGGAGACCCAGTACTTC.

This clonotype was counted ten times or more. This chain joins TRBV7-9 and TRBJ2-1; 7 bases map to TRBD2. Germline loops: CDR1 SEHNR, CDR2 FQNEAQ (reference sequence). V gave up 8 bases and J gave up 4 bases; unmatched junction bases: 5. CDR3 length equals 13 residues. CDR3 coding DNA: TGTGCCAGCCAGCGGGATGAATACAATGAGCAGTTCTTC. Amino acid sequence: CASQRDEYNEQFF. The whole variable domain, remainder taken from reference TRBV7-9 and TRBJ2-1, is DTGVSQNPRHKITKRGQNVTFRCDPISEHNRLYWYRQTLGQGPEFLTYFQNEAQLEKSRLLSDRFSAERPKGSFSTLEIQRTEQGDSAMYLCASQRDEYNEQFFGPGTRLTVL.

The sample holds a few counts of this clonotype. This chain links TRBV6-2 or TRBV6-3 with TRBJ2-1, with 12 bases that match TRBD2. CDR1 MNHEY and CDR2 SVGEGT come from the germline V gene. V gave up 7 bases and J gave up 1 base; unmatched junction bases: 11. This CDR3 has 18 amino acids. CDR3 residues: CASTRGLAGRGSYNEQFF. As DNA, the CDR3 is TGTGCCAGCACCCGAGGACTAGCGGGAAGGGGGTCCTACAATGAGCAGTTCTTC.

This chain connects TRBV7-9 to TRBJ1-1; D not certain. Germline V gene data show CDR1 as SEHNR and CDR2 as FQNEAQ (reference sequence). V shed 1 base and J shed 5 bases, with 11 bases lying between them. There are 14 residues in the CDR3. The CDR3, as DNA: TGTGCCAGCAGCTTAGAACCGATCCAAACTGAAGCTTTCTTT. Its protein product is CASSLEPIQTEAFF. The variable domain in full, completed from reference TRBV7-9 and TRBJ1-1, reads DTGVSQNPRHKITKRGQNVTFRCDPISEHNRLYWYRQTLGQGPEFLTYFQNEAQLEKSRLLSDRFSAERPKGSFSTLEIQRTEQGDSAMYLCASSLEPIQTEAFFGQGTRLTVV.

This clonotype was counted only a few times. The rearrangement joins TRBV4-3 to TRBJ1-3, with a possible D match to TRBD1 (6 bases). From germline, CDR1 is LGHNA and CDR2 YSLEER. The CDR3 has 14 amino acids. Trimming took 1 base from V and 9 from J, leaving 13 bases between them. The CDR3 region has the DNA TGCGCCAGCAGCCAAGGAACAGGGCCCGGCACCATATATTTT. Translating it yields CASSQGTGPGTIYF.

The chain employs TRBV9 and TRBJ2-5, with 7 bases that match TRBD2. J was trimmed by 6 bases and V by 4 bases; bases with no gene match: 9. Per the germline V gene, CDR1 is SGDLS and CDR2 is YYNGEE. This CDR3 contains 14 residues. DNA of the CDR3: TGTGCCAGCAGCAATTCACTAGCGATCAAGACCCAGTACTTC. This encodes CASSNSLAIKTQYF.

This sequence joins TRBV29-1 and TRBJ2-7; 11 nucleotides align to TRBD1. This CDR3 has 14 amino acids. Germline V gives CDR1 SQVTM, CDR2 ANQGSEA. With V trimmed by 6 bases and J by 5 bases, 9 bases remained unmatched. Here the CDR3 reads CSVARDRGGHEQYF. CDR3 nucleotides: TGCAGCGTAGCCCGGGACAGGGGGGGCCACGAGCAGTACTTC.

This clonotype has just one count. The CDR3 protein is CASSPTSGRAWNEQFF. The DNA of the CDR3 is TGTGCCAGCAGCCCGACTAGCGGGAGGGCCTGGAATGAGCAGTTCTTC. J is TRBJ2-1 and V is TRBV4-2; 14 nucleotides agree with TRBD2. With 4 bases clipped from V and 7 bases from J, the junction kept 6 bases outside the gene matches. The CDR3 is 16 residues long. Germline V lookup: CDR1 LGHNA, CDR2 YNFKEQ.

This CDR3 is CASSQGGLAGGNTDTQYF. CDR3 in DNA: TGTGCCAGCAGCCAAGGGGGCCTAGCGGGGGGCAACACAGATACGCAGTATTTT. This rearrangement joins TRBV3-1 to TRBJ2-3; TRBD2 agrees at 11 bases. This CDR3 comprises 18 residues. From germline, CDR1 is LGHDT and CDR2 YNNKEL (reference sequence). J gave up 2 bases and V 1 base, and 8 bases lay outside the gene matches.

This clonotype was recorded a few times. V and J are TRBV7-9 and TRBJ2-1; D is ambiguous. The V gene's germline CDR1 is SEHNR and CDR2 FQNEAQ (reference sequence). The CDR3 is 12 amino acids. Trimming stripped 5 bases from V and 7 bases from J, with 9 bases between. CDR3 region: CASSEVGNEQFF. The CDR3 DNA reads as TGTGCCAGCAGCGAGGTGGGTAATGAGCAGTTCTTC.

This clonotype showed up many times. The CDR3 sequence is CASSDMISTDTQYF. The CDR3 region has the DNA TGTGCCAGCAGTGACATGATTAGCACAGATACGCAGTATTTT. This chain connects TRBV25-1 to TRBJ2-3; no clear D gene. V lost 3 bases and J lost 0, with 7 bases in between. Germline V CDR1 and CDR2: MGHDK, SYGVNS. The CDR3 runs to 14 residues.

This clonotype was counted a few times. CDR3 nucleotides: TGTGCCAGCAGCACCCATCTTCGCGGAAACACCATATATTTT. The encoded protein is CASSTHLRGNTIYF. V gene TRBV6-2 or TRBV6-3 combines with J gene TRBJ1-3, with D uncertain. Trimming cost V 6 bases and J 4 bases, with 13 bases left between them. The CDR3 has 14 amino acids. CDR1 and CDR2 (germline): MNHEY, SVGEGT.

J is TRBJ2-1 and V is TRBV10-3; TRBD2 is a possible D gene (6 bases). The CDR3 has 15 amino acids. Germline CDR1 is ENHRY and CDR2 is SYGVKD. V was cut by 10 bases and J by 5 bases, with 21 bases left in between. CDR3 in DNA: TGTGCCACCTCTGGCGGGACGGTTTTAAACAATGAGCAGTTCTTC. Amino acids: CATSGGTVLNNEQFF.

Notes on this clonotype: The germline gene is not matched at one end of the junction; a read error may be the cause. The chain has TRBV7-9 and TRBJ2-3; weak D call: TRBD2 (5 bases). The CDR3 contains 14 residues. Germline V gene lookup returns CDR1 SEHNR and CDR2 FQNEAQ (reference sequence). The CDR3 DNA reads TGTGCCAGCAGCCTAGCCGTGGAGCGCGATACGCAGTATTTT. This codes for CASSLAVERDTQYF.

In this sample, this clonotype turned up a few times. This chain connects TRBV5-1 to TRBJ2-1, with D possibly matching TRBD1 (6 bases). Trimming shortened V by 4 bases and J by 1 base, and 12 bases separated the two germline ends. Germline lookup yields CDR1 SGHRS and CDR2 YFSETQ. This CDR3 is built from 15 residues. CDR3 amino acids: CASSRATGSYNEQFF. CDR3 coding DNA: TGCGCCAGCAGCCGTGCGACAGGATCCTACAATGAGCAGTTCTTC.

This chain joins TRBV12-3 or TRBV12-4 and TRBJ2-7; no reliable D call. This CDR3 is built from 15 residues. Trimming shortened V by 1 base and J by 2 bases, and 12 bases separated the two germline ends. DNA of the CDR3: TGTGCCAGCAGTTTAGGACTCATTTACCCCTACGAGCAGTACTTC. Its protein is CASSLGLIYPYEQYF.

The gene calls are TRBV19 and TRBJ2-1, with 10 positions matching TRBD2. There are 16 residues in the CDR3. The junction had 9 bases not matched to a gene; V was cut back by 2 bases and J by 8 bases. The germline V gene has CDR1 LNHDA and CDR2 SQIVND (reference sequence). Here the CDR3 reads CASSILGASGSYEQFF. In nucleotides, the CDR3 is TGTGCCAGTAGTATATTGGGGGCTAGCGGGAGCTATGAGCAGTTCTTC.

The sample holds a few counts of this clonotype. The V and J genes are TRBV28 and TRBJ2-1; 15 nucleotides match TRBD2. The CDR3 is 19 residues long. In germline, CDR1 is MDHEN, CDR2 SYDVKM. V lost 4 bases and J lost 2; bases outside the gene matches: 9. This CDR3 is CASSSYGTSGRYTYNEQFF. In nucleotides, the CDR3 is TGTGCCAGCAGTTCTTACGGGACTAGCGGGAGGTATACCTACAATGAGCAGTTCTTC.

This clonotype was detected only a few times. The CDR3 sequence: CASSTRQGRNQPQHF. As DNA, the CDR3 is TGTGCCAGCAGTACCCGACAGGGGCGAAATCAGCCCCAGCATTTT. This chain connects TRBV6-5 to TRBJ1-5, with 8 nucleotides matching TRBD1. Germline CDR1 is MNHEY and CDR2 is SVGAGI. CDR3 length: 15 residues. V gave up 5 bases and J gave up 4 bases; unmatched junction bases: 7.

This clonotype turned up a few times. The V and J genes are TRBV24-1 and TRBJ2-3; possible D gene TRBD1, 6 bases. This CDR3 has 15 amino acids. V was clipped by 0 bases and J by 5 bases, with 11 bases between them. Germline CDR1 KGHDR, CDR2 SFDVKD. CDR3: CATSDLWQGIDTQYF. In DNA, the CDR3 is TGTGCCACCAGTGATTTGTGGCAGGGGATAGATACGCAGTATTTT.

This chain connects TRBV14 to TRBJ2-3; the D is unclear. The CDR3 sequence is 12 residues long. Germline-derived CDR1 and CDR2 are SGHDN and FVKESK. Trimming took 3 bases from V and 3 from J, leaving 4 bases between them. CDR3 coding DNA: TGTGCCAGCAGCCAGTGGACAGATACGCAGTATTTT. Encoded protein: CASSQWTDTQYF.

The rearrangement joins TRBV10-2 to TRBJ1-5; D uncertain. CDR3 length: 13 residues. CDR1 WSHSY and CDR2 SAAADI come from the germline V gene. Trimming shortened V by 0 bases and J by 2 bases, and 2 bases separated the two germline ends. Here the CDR3 DNA reads TGCGCCAGCAGTGAGTCGGGCAATCAGCCCCAGCATTTT. Translating gives CASSESGNQPQHF.

The CDR3 sequence: CASSRLSGRAYEQYF. The CDR3 bases are TGTGCCAGCAGCAGACTTAGCGGGAGGGCGTACGAGCAGTACTTC. The V and J genes are TRBV7-9 and TRBJ2-7, with 11 bases fitting TRBD2. Germline loops: CDR1 SEHNR, CDR2 FQNEAQ (reference sequence). The V segment lost 5 bases and the J segment 4 bases; nucleotides outside the gene matches: 7. The CDR3 is 15 residues long.

This clonotype has only a few counts. The V and J genes are TRBV12-3 or TRBV12-4 and TRBJ1-1; no clear D. Trimming cost V 3 bases and J 0 bases, with 8 bases left between them. This CDR3 has 14 residues. CDR3 nucleotides: TGTGCCAGCAGTTTTGGGGTCCTGAACACTGAAGCTTTCTTT. It codes for CASSFGVLNTEAFF.

The table lists this clonotype with many counts. This sequence joins TRBV12-3 or TRBV12-4 and TRBJ2-1; D gene uncertain. The CDR3 consists of 13 residues. V dropped 6 bases and J dropped 3 bases, with 9 bases sitting between them. CDR3 sequence: CASSLLNYNEQFF. The CDR3 nucleotides are TGTGCCAGCAGCTTACTCAACTACAATGAGCAGTTCTTC.

The rearrangement uses TRBV20-1 and TRBJ1-1; D unresolved. V shed 3 bases and J shed 3 bases, with 20 bases lying between them. The CDR3 consists of 16 residues. The V gene's germline CDR1 is DFQATT and CDR2 SNEGSKA (reference sequence). The DNA of the CDR3 is TGCAGTGCTAGGGGTATAACCCGGGGAGAGGACACTGAAGCTTTCTTT. It codes for CSARGITRGEDTEAFF.